The 10 T cell receptor beta chains below were found in one sample sequenced in a study of vaccination effects on CD4 cells after COVID-19. Which antigens these TCRs recognize remains unknown. Expansion of antigen-specific CD4+ T cells with viral peptide pools was carried out by the ViraFEST assay before sequencing. Following 10 days of culture, CD4+ T cells were isolated. Subjects were given two BNT162b2 or mRNA-1273 vaccine doses. TCRdb's copy holds only in-frame clones and misses some; the assay was immunoSEQ multiplex PCR. The data contain roughly 71,000 clones, approximately 76% of them singletons. The specimen comprised CD4+ T cells from PBMCs cultured with HCoV-OC43 spike peptides, sampled after COVID-19 vaccination. Subset given: HCoV-OC43 spike overlapping peptide pool stimulation. The receptors derive from a human donor who received a COVID-19 vaccine.

This clone was seen a few times. The rearrangement joins TRBV19 to TRBJ2-2, with 8 bases matching TRBD2. V was pared by 2 bases and J by 4 bases, with 3 bases of the junction left unmatched. There are 15 residues in the CDR3. CDR1 is LNHDA, CDR2 SQIVND, per germline (reference sequence). CDR3 sequence: CASSIPGGATGELFF. CDR3 coding DNA: TGTGCCAGTAGTATACCCGGGGGGGCCACCGGGGAGCTGTTTTTT.

This clone was counted between two and nine times. The rearrangement uses TRBV27 and TRBJ1-6; perhaps TRBD1 as D (6 bases). Germline V gives CDR1 MNHEY, CDR2 SMNVEV (reference sequence). The CDR3 has 14 residues. The ends were cut back, 3 bases at V and 9 bases at J, with 12 bases in the middle. CDR3 in DNA: TGTGCCAGCAGTTTGTCGGGGGCTGGTTCACCCCTCCACTTT. This encodes CASSLSGAGSPLHF.

The table lists this clone with a few counts. This sequence joins TRBV5-1 and TRBJ2-2, with 9 bases identical to TRBD1. CDR1 is SGHRS and CDR2 is YFSETQ in the germline V gene. Trimming cost V 3 bases and J 2 bases; bases outside gene matches: 5. CDR3 length equals 16 residues. The CDR3 bases are TGCGCCAGCAGCTCGCTGGGACAGGGAAACACCGGGGAGCTGTTTTTT. Residues: CASSSLGQGNTGELFF.

The chain is built from TRBV6-2 or TRBV6-3 and TRBJ2-2; 11 positions agree with TRBD1. The V gene end was trimmed by 5 bases and the J gene end by 3 bases; junction bases not matched to a gene: 8. The CDR3 is 17 amino acids. Per the germline V gene, CDR1 is MNHEY and CDR2 is SVGEGT. Written as DNA, the CDR3 is TGTGCCAGCAGTACGGACAGGGGGCGGGAGGACACCGGGGAGCTGTTTTTT. Translating it yields CASSTDRGREDTGELFF.

V usage is TRBV5-1 and J usage is TRBJ1-1, with D perhaps TRBD1 (6 bases). The CDR3 runs 14 residues. Trimming took off 3 bases at V and 6 bases at J, with 15 bases between the two ends. The germline V gene has CDR1 SGHRS and CDR2 YFSETQ. The CDR3 nucleotides read TGCGCCAGCAGCTCTACAGGGTTTACCGCTGAAGCTTTCTTT. Translating it yields CASSSTGFTAEAFF.

V and J are TRBV5-1 and TRBJ1-1; unclear D gene. V lost 0 bases and J 1 base, leaving 4 bases between the germline ends. Germline CDR1 and CDR2: SGHRS and YFSETQ. The CDR3 sequence is 13 residues long. The DNA for the CDR3 is TGCGCCAGCAGCTTGGACAAGAACACTGAAGCTTTCTTT. The encoded protein is CASSLDKNTEAFF.

V usage is TRBV6-5 and J usage is TRBJ2-7; 9 bases are a match to TRBD2. The CDR3 runs 14 residues. With V trimmed by 6 bases and J by 0 bases, 3 bases remained unmatched. The germline gives CDR1 MNHEY, CDR2 SVGAGI. CDR3 amino acids: CASSAGGSSYEQYV. As DNA, the CDR3 is TGTGCCAGCAGCGCGGGGGGGAGCTCCTACGAGCAGTACGTC.

This clone was counted between two and nine times. The chain is built from TRBV4-3 and TRBJ1-2, with a weak D call TRBD1 (5 bases). The germline gives CDR1 LGHNA, CDR2 YSLEER. CDR3 length: 17 amino acids. V was trimmed by 0 bases and J by 7 bases, leaving 21 bases between them. The CDR3 nucleotides are TGCGCCAGCAGCCAAGAACACGGGAAGTCGAGGGGAGGTGGCTACACCTTC. Its translation: CASSQEHGKSRGGGYTF.

The chain links TRBV5-1 to TRBJ2-1, with 8 bases lining up with TRBD1. V gave up 5 bases and J gave up 0 bases; unmatched junction bases: 13. The CDR3 has 18 amino acids. Germline values: CDR1 SGHRS, CDR2 YFSETQ. The DNA of the CDR3 is TGCGCCAGCAGAGGGGGACAGGCCATCATCCTCTCCTACAATGAGCAGTTCTTC. Translation: CASRGGQAIILSYNEQFF.

This clone was picked up one time. V gene TRBV18 combines with J gene TRBJ2-4; TRBD1 might be the D (6 bases). Germline assignment: CDR1 KGHSH and CDR2 LQKENI. Trimming shortened V by 5 bases and J by 1 base, and 15 bases separated the two germline ends. CDR3 size: 16 residues. The CDR3 DNA reads as TGTGCCAGCTCAGAACCCCCAGGGGTGGCCAAAAACATTCAGTACTTC. This gives the protein CASSEPPGVAKNIQYF.